The 20 T cell receptor beta chains given below trace back to one sample, sequenced in a study of T cell repertoires in cytomegalovirus infection. Via MiXCR, TCRdb re-called the reads, giving one row per CDR3 protein. There are 380,000 or so distinct CDR3 sequences in the sample; just under 35% occur only once, and approximately 13% lies in the top ten. Which antigens these TCRs recognize remains unknown. This specimen consisted of cultured PBMCs, obtained from culture after CMV antigen stimulation. Receptors originate from a human donor in good health (CMV status not recorded). Some clones in this sample may be carry-over from other donors' samples.

In regard to this clonotype: Given a much more abundant clone one base away, this may be a read error. The chain links TRBV7-2 to TRBJ2-1; maybe TRBD2 (6 bases). Germline V gene sequence: CDR1 SGHTA, CDR2 FQGNSA. Trimming took 6 bases from V and 10 from J, leaving 25 bases between them. There are 16 residues in the CDR3. CDR3 in amino acids: CASRSLWTNSGTEQFF. The DNA for the CDR3 is TGTGCCAGCAGGTCTCTCTGGACTAACTCAGGCACCGAGCAGTTCTTC.

This chain links TRBV12-3 or TRBV12-4 with TRBJ2-1, with D unclear. There are 15 residues in the CDR3. The V gene lost 5 bases and the J gene lost 0 bases, with 11 bases spanning the gap. CDR3 amino acids: CASSMTDGSYNEQFF. The CDR3 DNA sequence: TGTGCCAGCAGTATGACGGACGGCTCCTACAATGAGCAGTTCTTC.

The chain links TRBV6-1 to TRBJ2-7; 12 bases fit TRBD1. Unmatched junction bases numbered 13, after V lost 6 bases and J lost 7 bases. CDR1 and CDR2 (germline): MNHNS, SASEGT. The CDR3 runs 16 residues. As DNA, the CDR3 is TGTGCCAGCAGCAAGACCCGGGACAGGGGGCGCGGAGAGCAGTACTTC. It translates to CASSKTRDRGRGEQYF.

The sample holds a few counts of this clonotype. The J gene is TRBJ1-1, the V gene TRBV28; tentatively, D is TRBD1 (6 bases). CDR1 and CDR2 (germline): MDHEN, SYDVKM. This CDR3 region has 14 residues. V was cut by 7 bases and J by 3 bases, with 15 bases left in between. CDR3 in amino acids: CASMGARWDTEAFF. CDR3 sequence (DNA): TGTGCCAGCATGGGGGCGAGGTGGGACACTGAAGCTTTCTTT.

This sequence joins TRBV19 and TRBJ2-7; D tentatively reads TRBD1 or TRBD2 (5 bases each). This CDR3 contains 15 residues. V was pared by 2 bases and J by 0 bases, with 11 bases between. From germline, CDR1 is LNHDA and CDR2 SQIVND (reference sequence). The CDR3 coding sequence is TGTGCCAGTAGTATAAGGGACGGAACCTCCTACGAGCAGTACTTC. It translates to CASSIRDGTSYEQYF.

The rearrangement uses TRBV28 and TRBJ2-3; D is unresolved. V dropped 6 bases and J dropped 2 bases, with 15 bases sitting between them. This CDR3 comprises 15 residues. The germline V gene has CDR1 MDHEN and CDR2 SYDVKM. The CDR3 is CASSPLDQNTDTQYF. The CDR3 DNA follows: TGTGCCAGCAGCCCGTTAGACCAGAACACAGATACGCAGTATTTT.

This rearrangement joins TRBV7-9 to TRBJ1-5, with D maybe TRBD1 (5 bases). Trimming left V 5 bases short and J 6 bases short, with 17 bases between. This CDR3 contains 15 residues. CDR1 is SEHNR, CDR2 FQNEAQ, per germline (reference sequence). The chain's CDR3 is CASSTSAGNGQPQHF. DNA of the CDR3: TGTGCCAGCAGCACGTCGGCAGGGAACGGTCAGCCCCAGCATTTT.

This chain uses TRBV27 with TRBJ1-1; D is undetermined. Germline assignment: CDR1 MNHEY and CDR2 SMNVEV (reference sequence). CDR3 length: 16 amino acids. The germline V and J ends were trimmed by 6 bases and 1 base, with 18 bases remaining between them. CDR3 DNA: TGTGCCAGCAGATGGGCCCTATTTGGACCGAACACTGAAGCTTTCTTT. Amino acids: CASRWALFGPNTEAFF.

This clonotype has a handful of counts. The V and J genes are TRBV7-6 and TRBJ2-1; 9 nucleotides align to TRBD1. Germline CDR1 reads SGHVS; CDR2 reads FNYEAQ. J lost 10 bases, V lost 1 base, and 8 bases had no gene match. CDR3 size: 15 residues. CDR3 DNA: TGTGCCAGCAGCTTAGGGGACAGGGTGGCTCCAGAGCAGTTCTTC. It is translated as CASSLGDRVAPEQFF. Full variable domain (rest looked up from reference TRBV7-6 and TRBJ2-1): GAGVSQSPRYKVTKRGQDVALRCDPISGHVSLYWYRQALGQGPEFLTYFNYEAQQDKSGLPNDRFSAERPEGSISTLTIQRTEQRDSAMYRCASSLGDRVAPEQFFGPGTRLTVL.

This clonotype has a handful of counts. This sequence joins TRBV10-3 and TRBJ2-3; maybe TRBD2 (5 bases). Trimming removed 11 bases at V and 0 bases at J, with 9 bases between. Germline V lookup: CDR1 ENHRY, CDR2 SYGVKD. There are 12 residues in the CDR3. Here the CDR3 reads CASGKSTDTQYF. The DNA of the CDR3 is TGTGCCTCCGGGAAAAGCACAGATACGCAGTATTTT.

The chain joins TRBV11-2 to TRBJ2-1; D unresolved. Trimming pared 5 bases from V and 0 bases from J, leaving 14 bases between. The CDR3 totals 16 residues. CDR1 SGHAT and CDR2 FQNNGV come from the germline V gene. This chain's CDR3 is CASSRDPRPSYNEQFF. CDR3 nucleotides: TGTGCCAGCAGCCGCGATCCTCGCCCCTCCTACAATGAGCAGTTCTTC.

In regard to this clonotype: This clone may be a read error of a much larger clone one base away. CDR3 amino acids: CASSLYPQGALDGANVPTF. The CDR3 DNA is TGTGCCAGCAGCTTATATCCCCAGGGGGCTTTAGACGGGGCCAACGTCCCGACTTTC. This rearrangement joins TRBV7-2 to TRBJ2-6; 8 bases are a match to TRBD1. Germline V gives CDR1 SGHTA, CDR2 FQGNSA. The CDR3 loop spans 19 amino acids.

This chain connects TRBV7-6 to TRBJ2-3; D gene unclear. The CDR3 contains 14 residues. Germline lookup yields CDR1 SGHVS and CDR2 FNYEAQ. V was shortened by 5 bases and J by 1 base, with 10 bases between the two germline ends. CDR3 sequence (DNA): TGTGCCAGCAGCCCCCCGACCGGCACAGATACGCAGTATTTT. This translates into CASSPPTGTDTQYF.

V and J are TRBV5-5 and TRBJ2-1; D is perhaps TRBD2 (6 bases). This CDR3 region has 15 residues. Germline V CDR1 and CDR2: SGHKS, YYEKEE (reference sequence). The V end was cut by 4 bases, the J end by 4 bases, with 15 bases between. The chain's CDR3 is CASSPGGVGYNEQFF. In DNA, the CDR3 is TGTGCCAGCAGCCCTGGCGGGGTGGGTTACAATGAGCAGTTCTTC.

This clonotype was picked up a small number of times. This sequence joins TRBV20-1 and TRBJ2-1, with 11 nucleotides matching TRBD2. This CDR3 region has 15 residues. Germline loops: CDR1 DFQATT, CDR2 SNEGSKA (reference sequence). V was pared by 4 bases and J by 5 bases, with 7 bases of the junction left unmatched. The CDR3 reads CSANTGTSGNNEQFF. The CDR3 bases are TGCAGTGCTAACACCGGGACTAGCGGAAACAATGAGCAGTTCTTC.

This chain joins TRBV30 and TRBJ1-6; D is undetermined. V lost 5 bases, J lost 10 bases, and 15 bases lay in between. The CDR3 contains 13 residues. Per the germline V gene, CDR1 is GTSNPN and CDR2 is SVGIG (reference sequence). CDR3 in amino acids: CAWRIVVNSPLHF. DNA of the CDR3: TGTGCCTGGCGGATTGTGGTGAACTCACCCCTCCACTTT.

This clonotype was recorded a few times. This chain joins TRBV12-3 or TRBV12-4 and TRBJ2-1; weak D call: TRBD2 (6 bases). V dropped 3 bases and J dropped 6 bases, with 9 bases sitting between them. CDR3 length: 13 residues. The CDR3 DNA is TGTGCCAGCAGTTTTTTACTAGCCAATGAGCAGTTCTTC. It codes for CASSFLLANEQFF.

The chain is built from TRBV27 and TRBJ1-2, with D unresolved. The CDR3 sequence is 13 residues long. Germline CDR1 MNHEY, CDR2 SMNVEV (reference sequence). Trimming pared 3 bases from V and 3 bases from J, leaving 8 bases between. The CDR3 DNA sequence: TGTGCCAGCAGTTTGACCCGGGACTATGGCTACACCTTC. Its translation is CASSLTRDYGYTF.

The chain is built from TRBV7-9 and TRBJ2-5; TRBD2 is a possible D gene (6 bases). In germline, CDR1 is SEHNR, CDR2 FQNEAQ (reference sequence). Trimming removed 1 base from V and 5 bases from J, with 14 bases in between. The CDR3 extends over 15 amino acids. The CDR3 reads CASSLVGPGVETQYF. For the CDR3, the DNA is TGTGCCAGCAGCTTAGTAGGTCCGGGAGTCGAGACCCAGTACTTC.

Details on this clonotype: A read error may account for a junction end that differs from germline. V usage is TRBV6-1 and J usage is TRBJ2-3, with no clear D. CDR3 length: 14 residues. Looked up from germline, CDR1 is MNHNS and CDR2 is SASEGT. CDR3 sequence (DNA): TGTGCCAGCAGCGAAGCTAGTTTTGGGGATACGCAGTATTTT. It codes for CASSEASFGDTQYF.